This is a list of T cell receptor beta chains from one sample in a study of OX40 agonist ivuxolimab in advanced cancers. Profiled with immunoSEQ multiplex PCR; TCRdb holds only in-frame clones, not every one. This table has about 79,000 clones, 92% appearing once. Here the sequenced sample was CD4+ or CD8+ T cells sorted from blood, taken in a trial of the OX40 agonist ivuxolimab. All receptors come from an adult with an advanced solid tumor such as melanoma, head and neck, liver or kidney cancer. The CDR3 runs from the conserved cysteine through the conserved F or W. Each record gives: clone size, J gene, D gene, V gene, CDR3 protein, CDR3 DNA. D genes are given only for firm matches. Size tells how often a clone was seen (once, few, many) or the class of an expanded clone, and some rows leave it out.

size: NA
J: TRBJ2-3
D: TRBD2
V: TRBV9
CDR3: CASSVVSGRASRTDTQYF
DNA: TGTGCCAGCAGCGTAGTTAGCGGGAGGGCCTCGCGGACAGATACGCAGTATTTT

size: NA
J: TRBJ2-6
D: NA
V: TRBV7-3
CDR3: CASSPSVPGANVLTF
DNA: TGTGCCAGCAGCCCCTCGGTCCCTGGGGCCAACGTCCTGACTTTC

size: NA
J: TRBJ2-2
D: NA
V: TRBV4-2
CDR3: CASSQVQARGDGGELFF
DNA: TGTGCCAGCAGCCAAGTCCAGGCCAGGGGGGATGGCGGGGAGCTGTTTTTT

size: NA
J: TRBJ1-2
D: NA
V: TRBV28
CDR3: CASSLTYRRTYGYTF
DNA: TGTGCCAGCAGTTTAACGTATAGAAGAACTTATGGCTACACCTTC

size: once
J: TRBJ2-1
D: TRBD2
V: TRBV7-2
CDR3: CASSLATSGHNEQFF
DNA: TGTGCCAGCAGCTTAGCGACTAGCGGCCACAATGAGCAGTTCTTC

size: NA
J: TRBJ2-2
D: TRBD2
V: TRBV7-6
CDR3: CASSFRTSGGTGELFF
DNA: TGTGCCAGCAGCTTCCGGACTAGCGGGGGTACCGGGGAGCTGTTTTTT

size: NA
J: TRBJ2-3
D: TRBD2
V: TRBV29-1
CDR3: CSVLFTSGRNPDTQYF
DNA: TGCAGCGTCCTTTTCACTAGCGGGAGAAACCCAGATACGCAGTATTTT

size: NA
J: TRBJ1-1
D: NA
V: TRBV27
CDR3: CASSLSTMVNTEAFF
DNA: TGTGCCAGCAGTTTATCCACAATGGTGAACACTGAAGCTTTCTTT

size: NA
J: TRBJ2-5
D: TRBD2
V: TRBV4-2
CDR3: CASSQHPSGRGQETQYF
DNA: TGTGCCAGCAGCCAACACCCTAGCGGGAGGGGCCAAGAGACCCAGTACTTC

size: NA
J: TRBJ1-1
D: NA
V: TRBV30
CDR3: CAWSRRLTEAFF
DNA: TGTGCCTGGAGTCGAAGGCTCACTGAAGCTTTCTTT

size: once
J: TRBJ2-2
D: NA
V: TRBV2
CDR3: CASGLMGTGELFF
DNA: TGTGCCAGCGGTTTAATGGGCACCGGGGAGCTGTTTTTT

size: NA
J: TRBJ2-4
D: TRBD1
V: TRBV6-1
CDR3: CASSATGVNIQYF
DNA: TGTGCCAGCAGTGCAACAGGGGTTAACATTCAGTACTTC